This TCR beta chain was sequenced in a study of T cells in Graves' hyperthyroidism and ophthalmopathy. The CDR3 totals 16 residues. CDR1 is LGHNT and CDR2 is FRNRAP in the germline V gene. Deletions cut 0 bases from V and 1 base from J, with 10 bases between. This clonotype was found many times. There were TCR beta CDR3 regions amplified from RNA transcripts. TCR CDR3 regions were first amplified by RT-PCR with HTBI primers. Each CDR3 protein gets one entry after TCRdb re-called the multiplex PCR reads with MiXCR. In the table there are 300,000 to 400,000 distinct CDR3 sequences, approximately 15% of which are singletons.

The TCR was taken from an older woman with Graves' hyperthyroidism. The specimen was blood. V usage is TRBV12-5 and J usage is TRBJ1-5; the D is unclear. The CDR3 loop reads CASGLVLGESNQPQHF. CDR3 nucleotides: TGTGCTAGTGGTTTGGTACTAGGAGAGAGCAATCAGCCCCAGCATTTT.